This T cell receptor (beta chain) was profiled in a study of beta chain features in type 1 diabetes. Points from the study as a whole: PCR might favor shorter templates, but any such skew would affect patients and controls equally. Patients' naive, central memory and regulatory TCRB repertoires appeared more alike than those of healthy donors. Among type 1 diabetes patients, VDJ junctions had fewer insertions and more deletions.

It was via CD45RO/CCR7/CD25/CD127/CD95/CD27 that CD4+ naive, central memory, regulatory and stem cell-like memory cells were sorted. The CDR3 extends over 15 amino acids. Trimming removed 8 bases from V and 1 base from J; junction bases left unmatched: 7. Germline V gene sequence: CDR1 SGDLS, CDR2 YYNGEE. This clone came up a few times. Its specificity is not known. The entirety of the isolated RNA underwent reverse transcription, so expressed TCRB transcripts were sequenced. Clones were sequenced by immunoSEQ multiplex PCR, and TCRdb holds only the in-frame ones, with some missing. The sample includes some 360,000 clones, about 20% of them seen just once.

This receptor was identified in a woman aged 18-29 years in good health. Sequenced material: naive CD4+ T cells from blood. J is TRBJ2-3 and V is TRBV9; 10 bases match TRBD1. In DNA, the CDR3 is TGTGCCAGTGCTTCCGGGACAGGGGGCACAGATACGCAGTATTTT. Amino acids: CASASGTGGTDTQYF.